Shown below are 21 T cell receptor beta chains from a single sample sequenced in a study of T cell responses to AZD1222 COVID-19 vaccine (dated by TCRdb to 2020 to 2023). Library generation was performed with the immunoSEQ multiplex PCR assay. TCRdb mirrors the immuneACCESS table, restricted to in-frame sequences. Some clones are absent from its copies; in checked studies, under half trace to an unresolved V gene, and the reason for the others is unknown. In this sample the table shows 120,000 to 150,000 clones, about 90% of which occur a single time. The ten most abundant clones make up about 3% of the sample. The sample's time point label, decoded: baseline before first vaccination. The sample's treatment or condition label, in plain terms: meningococcal conjugate vaccine given as trial control. Sample: peripheral blood, taken on day 0 of MenACWY control vaccination. The receptor set was obtained from an adult in good health.

The chain couples TRBV4-1 to TRBJ1-1; a weak D match, TRBD1 (6 bases). This CDR3 contains 15 residues. The germline V and J ends were trimmed by 4 bases and 5 bases, with 17 bases remaining between them. Germline-derived CDR1 and CDR2 are MGHRA and YSYEKL. The CDR3 nucleotides are TGCGCCAGCAGCCCTACGAGGGGGGCTTGGACTGAAGCTTTCTTT. This translates into CASSPTRGAWTEAFF.

V is TRBV11-2 and J is TRBJ1-5; 9 bases match TRBD1. V was clipped by 6 bases and J by 4 bases; unmatched bases: 4. Germline values: CDR1 SGHAT, CDR2 FQNNGV. The CDR3 is 14 residues long. CDR3 amino acids: CASSVGQGNQPQHF. The CDR3 nucleotides read TGTGCCAGCAGTGTGGGACAGGGAAATCAGCCCCAGCATTTT.

J is TRBJ1-1 and V is TRBV27; 8 bases map to TRBD1. V lost 4 bases, J lost 5 bases, and 6 bases stayed unmatched. This CDR3 has 14 residues. The germline V gene has CDR1 MNHEY and CDR2 SMNVEV (reference sequence). CDR3 amino acids: CASSSNRGGTEAFF. The CDR3 DNA is TGTGCCAGCAGTTCAAACAGGGGGGGTACTGAAGCTTTCTTT.

This clone appeared a single time. This sequence joins TRBV5-5 and TRBJ1-1; 8 bases are shared with TRBD1. The J segment lost 2 bases and the V segment lost 4 bases, leaving 4 bases of the junction unmatched. Germline CDR1 reads SGHKS; CDR2 reads YYEKEE (reference sequence). The CDR3 is made up of 14 amino acids. The CDR3: CASSRGQENTEAFF. The CDR3 region has the DNA TGTGCCAGCAGCCGGGGACAGGAAAACACTGAAGCTTTCTTT. Variable domain in full (rest from reference TRBV5-5 and TRBJ1-1): DAGVTQSPTHLIKTRGQQVTLRCSPISGHKSVSWYQQVLGQGPQFIFQYYEKEERGRGNFPDRFSARQFPNYSSELNVNALLLGDSALYLCASSRGQENTEAFFGQGTRLTVV.

This rearrangement joins TRBV28 to TRBJ2-2; 11 nucleotides match TRBD2. Germline trimming cut 4 bases from V and 6 bases from J; bases unmatched to any gene: 16. CDR3 length equals 19 residues. Germline values: CDR1 MDHEN, CDR2 SYDVKM. DNA for the CDR3: TGTGCCAGCAGTTCCCCCGCCTCGACTAGCGGGATCCCTCCCGGGGAGCTGTTTTTT. Its protein is CASSSPASTSGIPPGELFF.

As concerns this clone: The same CDR3 arises from other DNA sequences in this sample as well. The V call is TRBV4-1, the J call TRBJ1-2, with 7 bases identical to TRBD1. The junction had 1 base not matched to a gene; V was cut back by 1 base and J by 2 bases. CDR3 length equals 14 residues. Germline CDR1 is MGHRA and CDR2 is YSYEKL. CDR3: CASSQGGGNYGYTF. Here the CDR3 DNA reads TGCGCCAGCAGCCAAGGAGGGGGCAACTATGGCTACACCTTC.

This clone showed up just once. This chain uses TRBV29-1 with TRBJ2-3, with TRBD2 matching 9 bases. The V and J ends lost 8 bases and 2 bases, in that order; junction bases with no gene match: 8. The CDR3 has 14 amino acids. Germline assignment: CDR1 SQVTM and CDR2 ANQGSEA. The CDR3 loop is CSTSGTSITDTQYF. The CDR3 DNA reads TGCAGCACCTCCGGGACTAGCATCACAGATACGCAGTATTTT.

The rearrangement links TRBV7-9 to TRBJ1-1; 9 bases line up with TRBD1. CDR3 length: 17 amino acids. V was pared by 4 bases and J by 0 bases, with 9 bases of the junction left unmatched. Germline V gives CDR1 SEHNR, CDR2 FQNEAQ (reference sequence). The CDR3, as DNA: TGTGCCAGCAGCTCCTGGGGGACAGGGTACATGAACACTGAAGCTTTCTTT. Its protein product is CASSSWGTGYMNTEAFF.

The V call is TRBV7-3, the J call TRBJ1-1; D may be TRBD1 (5 bases). The germline V gene encodes CDR1 SGHTA and CDR2 FQGTGA. V was trimmed by 1 base and J by 1 base, leaving 19 bases between them. This CDR3 is built from 18 residues. CDR3 sequence (DNA): TGTGCCAGCAGCTTAAGGGTATCCCAGGGACCGAAGAACACTGAAGCTTTCTTT. The encoded protein is CASSLRVSQGPKNTEAFF.

The chain joins TRBV4-1 to TRBJ2-7, with D unclear. V lost 3 bases and J lost 3, with 9 bases in between. Germline V gene lookup returns CDR1 MGHRA and CDR2 YSYEKL. The CDR3 is 13 amino acids. CDR3 in amino acids: CASSQAGSYEQYF. The CDR3 nucleotides are TGCGCCAGCAGCCAGGCAGGTAGCTACGAGCAGTACTTC.

This clone came up a few times. V and J are TRBV7-8 and TRBJ1-5; D gene unclear. The CDR3 is made up of 15 amino acids. Trimming left V 5 bases short and J 4 bases short, with 15 bases between. Per germline, CDR1 SGHVS and CDR2 FQNEAQ. This CDR3 is CASSQGRPENQPQHF. In nucleotides, the CDR3 is TGTGCCAGCAGCCAAGGACGACCAGAAAATCAGCCCCAGCATTTT.

Of note for this clone: The sample holds other DNA sequences that translate to the same CDR3. V and J are TRBV7-9 and TRBJ2-7, with D possibly TRBD1 on 5 matching bases. Germline CDR1 is SEHNR and CDR2 is FQNEAQ (reference sequence). The CDR3 has 12 residues. V was clipped by 5 bases and J by 3 bases, with 8 bases between them. CDR3: CASSAQGYEQYF. Written as DNA, the CDR3 is TGTGCCAGCAGCGCTCAGGGCTACGAGCAGTACTTC.

This clone has a single count. V is TRBV4-1 and J is TRBJ1-1, with 9 bases that match TRBD1. The V segment lost 1 base and the J segment 4 bases; nucleotides outside the gene matches: 4. Per the germline V gene, CDR1 is MGHRA and CDR2 is YSYEKL. The CDR3 runs 15 residues. The CDR3 DNA reads as TGCGCCAGCAGCCAAGTGGGACAGGGTGGCACTGAAGCTTTCTTT. Translating it yields CASSQVGQGGTEAFF.

This rearrangement joins TRBV7-2 to TRBJ2-3; 10 bases match TRBD2. CDR3 length: 16 residues. J lost 0 bases, V lost 2 bases, and 2 bases had no gene match. Germline assignment: CDR1 SGHTA and CDR2 FQGNSA. The CDR3 reads CASSLTSGASTDTQYF. For the CDR3, the DNA is TGTGCCAGCAGCTTAACTAGCGGGGCAAGCACAGATACGCAGTATTTT. Together with reference TRBV7-2 and TRBJ2-3, the CDR3 gives the full variable domain: GAGVSQSPSNKVTEKGKDVELRCDPISGHTALYWYRQSLGQGLEFLIYFQGNSAPDKSGLPSDRFSAERTGGSVSTLTIQRTQQEDSAVYLCASSLTSGASTDTQYFGPGTRLTVL.

The chain joins TRBV3-1 (or the pseudogene TRBV3-2) to TRBJ2-1, with 8 bases aligning to TRBD2. V shed 5 bases and J 8 bases; nucleotides not matched to a gene: 11. Germline CDR1 reads LGHDT; CDR2 reads YNNKEL (reference sequence). The CDR3 loop spans 15 amino acids. In nucleotides, the CDR3 is TGTGCCAGCAGCAGCGGGACTAGACGGGGCGATGAGCAGTTCTTC. Translated, it gives CASSSGTRRGDEQFF.

The chain employs TRBV13 and TRBJ2-2, with a weak D call TRBD2 (6 bases). The CDR3 totals 17 residues. Germline loops: CDR1 PRHDT, CDR2 FYEKMQ (reference sequence). Trimming left V 5 bases short and J 0 bases short, with 16 bases between. CDR3 coding DNA: TGTGCCAGCAGCCACGTATCTGGGGGGTCGAACACCGGGGAGCTGTTTTTT. This codes for CASSHVSGGSNTGELFF.

The chain uses TRBV6-5 and TRBJ1-2; weak D call: TRBD1 (5 bases). Germline lookup yields CDR1 MNHEY and CDR2 SVGAGI. The CDR3 spans 13 residues. V was shortened by 3 bases and J by 8 bases, with 13 bases between the two germline ends. The CDR3 DNA sequence: TGTGCCAGCAGTTATATGGGGCGCGGGGGCTACACCTTC. This codes for CASSYMGRGGYTF.

This clone came up once. This chain's CDR3 is CASSLTREGPLDNEQFF. The CDR3, as DNA: TGTGCCAGCAGTTTAACCCGGGAGGGACCTTTGGACAATGAGCAGTTCTTC. The V call is TRBV27, the J call TRBJ2-1; 8 nucleotides line up with TRBD2. The CDR3 has 17 amino acids. V trimming: 2 bases; J trimming: 5 bases; junction bases outside the gene matches: 11. Germline lookup yields CDR1 MNHEY and CDR2 SMNVEV (reference sequence).

Only one count was recorded for this clone. The chain couples TRBV5-3 to TRBJ1-4; D gene uncertain. TRBV5-3 is flagged as an ORF with uncertain function. V was trimmed by 8 bases and J by 0 bases, leaving 20 bases between them. The CDR3 runs to 17 residues. The CDR3 nucleotides are TGTGCCAGGGACTCGCTGCGTTGGTTTGCAACTAATGAAAAACTGTTTTTT. This translates into CARDSLRWFATNEKLFF.

The V call is TRBV9, the J call TRBJ2-3, with unresolved D. The CDR3 runs 14 residues. In germline, CDR1 is SGDLS, CDR2 YYNGEE. Between the trimmed V and J ends, which lost 4 bases and 5 bases, there was a span of 14 bases. The CDR3 nucleotides read TGTGCCAGCAGCCCTGGGCACGGTGGAGATACGCAGTATTTT. Its translation is CASSPGHGGDTQYF.

The chain is built from TRBV7-6 and TRBJ2-7; possible D gene TRBD2, 6 bases. In germline, CDR1 is SGHVS, CDR2 FNYEAQ. The CDR3 length is 15 residues. Deletions cut 4 bases from V and 0 bases from J, with 13 bases between. The CDR3 is CASSSGGASSYEQYF. The DNA of the CDR3 is TGTGCCAGCAGCTCCGGGGGAGCGAGCTCCTACGAGCAGTACTTC. The full variable domain, in which reference TRBV7-6 and TRBJ2-7 provide the parts outside the CDR3, is GAGVSQSPRYKVTKRGQDVALRCDPISGHVSLYWYRQALGQGPEFLTYFNYEAQQDKSGLPNDRFSAERPEGSISTLTIQRTEQRDSAMYRCASSSGGASSYEQYFGPGTRLTVT.